This T cell receptor (beta chain) emerged from a study of Ad26.COV2.S vaccination and SARS-CoV-2 variants. Broader study findings: People who got the vaccine or the placebo had similar non-spike TCR breadth.

Treatment meaning: over 15 received Ad26.COV2.S at low or high dose, single or two shots; roughly five received placebo; per-sample allocation not given. It was on day 63 after the first vaccine or placebo injection that samples were taken. Using immunoSEQ multiplex PCR, the repertoire was profiled, and TCRdb retains in-frame clones only, with some absent. The sample shows about 680,000 clones, 80% to 90% of them seen only once. A note on this clone: No antigen is known for it.

This CDR3 has 16 residues. V gave up 3 bases and J gave up 6 bases; unmatched junction bases: 11. The germline CDR1 and CDR2 sequences are ENHRY and SYGVKD. This rearrangement joins TRBV10-3 to TRBJ2-7, with TRBD1 matching over 10 bases. The material was peripheral blood, obtained in a trial of Ad26.COV2.S vaccine versus placebo. The TCR comes from a person between 18 and 59 years old who received the Ad26.COV2.S COVID-19 vaccine or a placebo. CDR3 coding DNA: TGTGCCATCAGTGAATCGGGAGGGACAGGGGTCGCCGAGCAGTACTTC. It encodes CAISESGGTGVAEQYF.